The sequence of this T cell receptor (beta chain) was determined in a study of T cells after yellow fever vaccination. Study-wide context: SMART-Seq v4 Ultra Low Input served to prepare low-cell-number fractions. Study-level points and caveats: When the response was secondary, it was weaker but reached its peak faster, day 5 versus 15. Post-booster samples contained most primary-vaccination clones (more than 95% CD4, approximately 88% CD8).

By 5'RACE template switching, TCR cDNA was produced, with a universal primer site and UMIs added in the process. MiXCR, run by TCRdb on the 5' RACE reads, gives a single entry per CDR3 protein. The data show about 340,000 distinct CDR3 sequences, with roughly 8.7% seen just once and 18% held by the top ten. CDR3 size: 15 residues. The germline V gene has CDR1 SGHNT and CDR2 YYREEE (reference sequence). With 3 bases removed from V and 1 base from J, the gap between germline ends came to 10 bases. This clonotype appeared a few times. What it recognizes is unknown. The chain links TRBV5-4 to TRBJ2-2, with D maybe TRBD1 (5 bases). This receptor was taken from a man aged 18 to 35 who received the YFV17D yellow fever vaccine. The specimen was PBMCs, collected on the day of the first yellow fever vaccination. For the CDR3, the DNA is TGTGCCAGCAGCTCAGGGCCGGGGAACACCGGGGAGCTGTTTTTT. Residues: CASSSGPGNTGELFF.